The 26 T cell receptor beta chains listed next were all sequenced from one sample in a study of T-cell reconstitution after alpha-beta-depleted transplantation in children. Preparation of the TCRbeta library was carried out with unique molecular identifiers. TCRdb called the PCR reads again in MiXCR, with one record for every CDR3 protein. The top ten hold approximately 2.1% of the sample, which has hundreds of thousands of distinct CDR3 sequences, about an eighth seen once. The sequencing used PBMCs, mostly from graft donor cells, collected 360 days after TCRalphabeta/CD19-depleted stem cell transplant. The receptors come from a male patient between 5 and 17 years old who had a stem cell transplant for acute myeloid leukemia, so the T cells may come from the graft donor.

This clonotype has just a few counts. The rearrangement links TRBV5-1 to TRBJ2-1, with 7 nucleotides matching TRBD2. After removal of 6 bases from V and 4 bases from J, the junction contained 10 bases not matched to a gene. The CDR3 covers 15 residues. The V gene's germline CDR1 is SGHRS and CDR2 YFSETQ. DNA of the CDR3: TGCGCCAGCACCCTAGCGGCTGCGCGGTACAATGAGCAGTTCTTC. Translated, it gives CASTLAAARYNEQFF.

This sequence joins TRBV27 and TRBJ2-7; maybe TRBD2 (6 bases). Germline V gives CDR1 MNHEY, CDR2 SMNVEV (reference sequence). V lost 3 bases and J 2 bases, leaving 20 bases between the germline ends. This CDR3 contains 17 residues. As DNA, the CDR3 is TGTGCCAGCAGTTTGACCTTCGATATCGGGGGAACCTACGAGCAGTACTTC. Its translation: CASSLTFDIGGTYEQYF.

This clonotype was observed a handful of times. V gene TRBV7-9 combines with J gene TRBJ2-3, with 10 bases identical to TRBD2. CDR1 and CDR2 (germline): SEHNR, FQNEAQ (reference sequence). The CDR3 totals 16 residues. The ends lost 1 base at V and 0 bases at J; junction bases unmatched: 1. CDR3 loop: CASSLVLAGSTDTQYF. Here the CDR3 DNA reads TGTGCCAGCAGCTTAGTACTAGCGGGAAGCACAGATACGCAGTATTTT.

The rearrangement joins TRBV4-2 to TRBJ2-3; 12 bases line up with TRBD2. CDR1 is LGHNA, CDR2 YNFKEQ, per germline. The CDR3 spans 17 residues. With V trimmed by 4 bases and J by 2 bases, 7 bases remained unmatched. The CDR3 DNA follows: TGTGCCAGCAGCCCAGGGACTAGCGGGTCTATCACAGATACGCAGTATTTT. Protein: CASSPGTSGSITDTQYF.

This sequence joins TRBV18 and TRBJ2-7; D gene unclear. This CDR3 spans 15 amino acids. Germline V lookup: CDR1 KGHSH, CDR2 LQKENI. Trimming removed 0 bases from V and 5 bases from J, with 14 bases in between. The CDR3 protein is CASSPPWGNHDEQYF. The CDR3 DNA is TGTGCCAGCTCACCACCGTGGGGAAATCACGACGAGCAGTACTTC.

The chain carries TRBV6-4 and TRBJ2-7; 7 bases fit TRBD2. CDR1 and CDR2 (germline): MRHNA, SNTAGT. After removal of 4 bases from V and 0 bases from J, the junction contained 3 bases not matched to a gene. CDR3 size: 14 residues. This CDR3 is CASSASSGSYEQYF. The CDR3 DNA reads TGTGCCAGCAGTGCCTCTAGCGGCTCCTACGAGCAGTACTTC.

This clonotype was picked up a small number of times. J is TRBJ2-7 and V is TRBV10-2, with 9 bases lining up with TRBD2. The CDR3 has 15 residues. The ends lost 6 bases at V and 5 bases at J; junction bases unmatched: 11. Germline V gene sequence: CDR1 WSHSY, CDR2 SAAADI. The CDR3 DNA reads as TGCGCCAGCAGCGTAGTTCCAGCGGGAGGTCACGAGCAGTACTTC. Translated: CASSVVPAGGHEQYF.

In this sample, this clonotype turned up a few times. The chain combines TRBV7-2 with TRBJ2-7; 10 positions match TRBD2. Germline V gene lookup returns CDR1 SGHTA and CDR2 FQGNSA. The CDR3 covers 15 residues. After removal of 1 base from V and 4 bases from J, the junction contained 4 bases not matched to a gene. CDR3 in amino acids: CASSLVPGLAYEQYF. CDR3 in DNA: TGTGCCAGCAGCTTAGTCCCGGGACTAGCGTACGAGCAGTACTTC.

The chain recombines TRBV24-1 with TRBJ2-3, with 8 bases matching TRBD2. After removal of 0 bases from V and 5 bases from J, the junction contained 15 bases not matched to a gene. Germline CDR1 KGHDR, CDR2 SFDVKD. There are 19 residues in the CDR3. The CDR3 DNA reads TGTGCCACCAGTGATTTGCCTCGTCCTAGCGGGCTGACGGTAGATACGCAGTATTTT. Encoded protein: CATSDLPRPSGLTVDTQYF.

This clonotype occurred many times. The J gene is TRBJ2-7, the V gene TRBV6-5; TRBD1 is a possible D gene (6 bases). Deletions cut 1 base from V and 2 bases from J, with 9 bases between. Germline V CDR1 and CDR2: MNHEY, SVGAGI. This CDR3 has 14 residues. CDR3 nucleotides: TGTGCCAGCAGTTACTATGACAGGACCTACGAGCAGTACTTC. Encoded protein: CASSYYDRTYEQYF.

The chain recombines TRBV20-1 with TRBJ2-7; D not certain. The CDR3 is 11 residues long. Deletions cut 6 bases from V and 4 bases from J, with 10 bases between. The germline CDR1 and CDR2 sequences are DFQATT and SNEGSKA (reference sequence). The CDR3 DNA reads as TGCAGTGCCCACGCGGATTACGAGCAGTACTTC. It codes for CSAHADYEQYF.

The genes are TRBV19 and TRBJ2-1; 8 positions match TRBD2. There are 15 residues in the CDR3. Germline-derived CDR1 and CDR2 are LNHDA and SQIVND (reference sequence). Trimming at V came to 5 bases and at J to 4 bases, leaving 7 bases not matched to a gene. Here the CDR3 reads CASSSGGRQYNEQFF. CDR3 bases: TGTGCCAGTAGTTCAGGCGGGAGGCAGTACAATGAGCAGTTCTTC.

This clonotype was detected only a few times. The chain recombines TRBV20-1 with TRBJ2-4; D is uncertain. V lost 3 bases and J 8 bases, leaving 17 bases between the germline ends. CDR3 length: 14 residues. From germline, CDR1 is DFQATT and CDR2 SNEGSKA (reference sequence). CDR3 nucleotide sequence: TGCAGTGCTAGCCTCCACGCCAGGTTCGACATTCAGTACTTC. It specifies CSASLHARFDIQYF.

V gene TRBV6-1 combines with J gene TRBJ1-3; the match to TRBD1 covers 8 bases. The V gene end was trimmed by 6 bases and the J gene end by 4 bases; junction bases not matched to a gene: 8. The length of the CDR3 is 15 residues. CDR1 is MNHNS and CDR2 is SASEGT in the germline V gene. The CDR3, as DNA: TGTGCCAGCAGATCCCAGGGGGCTTGGGGAAACACCATATATTTT. Translating it yields CASRSQGAWGNTIYF.

The V call is TRBV28, the J call TRBJ2-7, with a weak D call TRBD2 (5 bases). The CDR3 consists of 13 residues. CDR1 is MDHEN, CDR2 SYDVKM, per germline. V lost 5 bases and J 3 bases, leaving 11 bases between the germline ends. CDR3 in amino acids: CASSPQRDYEQYF. The CDR3 DNA reads as TGTGCCAGCAGTCCGCAGAGGGACTACGAGCAGTACTTC. Full variable domain (missing parts from reference TRBV28 and TRBJ2-7): DVKVTQSSRYLVKRTGEKVFLECVQDMDHENMFWYRQDPGLGLRLIYFSYDVKMKEKGDIPEGYSVSREKKERFSLILESASTNQTSMYLCASSPQRDYEQYFGPGTRLTVT.

This clonotype was seen ten or more times. The rearrangement uses TRBV12-3 or TRBV12-4 and TRBJ2-7; 7 bases map to TRBD1. The V and J ends lost 6 bases and 3 bases, in that order; junction bases with no gene match: 8. This CDR3 has 14 residues. CDR3 sequence reads: CASSKHRGDYEQYF. CDR3 DNA: TGTGCCAGCAGCAAACACAGGGGAGACTACGAGCAGTACTTC.

Many counts were recorded for this clonotype. J is TRBJ2-5 and V is TRBV12-3 or TRBV12-4; D may correspond to TRBD1 or TRBD2 (6 bases each). V lost 6 bases and J lost 3, with 11 bases in between. The CDR3 extends over 13 amino acids. CDR3 DNA: TGTGCCAGCAGACCAGGGGAGGAAGAGACCCAGTACTTC. Its translation is CASRPGEEETQYF.

This clonotype was counted between two and nine times. The rearrangement links TRBV20-1 to TRBJ2-7; D remains ambiguous. The CDR3 sequence is 11 residues long. From germline, CDR1 is DFQATT and CDR2 SNEGSKA (reference sequence). Trimming left V 6 bases short and J 4 bases short, with 10 bases between. CDR3 DNA sequence: TGCAGTGCCAGTTTCCCATACGAGCAGTACTTC. Translating it yields CSASFPYEQYF.

This clonotype has a handful of counts. This chain uses TRBV7-9 with TRBJ2-1; 8 nucleotides agree with TRBD2. The CDR3 is made up of 17 amino acids. V lost 1 base, J lost 2 bases, and 7 bases stayed unmatched. The germline V gene encodes CDR1 SEHNR and CDR2 FQNEAQ (reference sequence). CDR3 nucleotides: TGTGCCAGCAGCTTAGTGGGCGGGAGGTCCGCCTACAATGAGCAGTTCTTC. This gives the protein CASSLVGGRSAYNEQFF.

This clonotype has a handful of counts. This chain joins TRBV4-3 and TRBJ2-7; 11 nucleotides line up with TRBD2. The CDR3 extends over 18 amino acids. CDR1 and CDR2 (germline): LGHNA, YSLEER. With 1 base clipped from V and 3 bases from J, the junction kept 11 bases outside the gene matches. CDR3 in amino acids: CASSQGPGIAGGGYEQYF. For the CDR3, the DNA is TGCGCCAGCAGCCAAGGTCCGGGTATAGCGGGAGGGGGCTACGAGCAGTACTTC.

This clonotype showed up many times. The V call is TRBV20-1, the J call TRBJ2-7; 10 positions agree with TRBD2. The length of the CDR3 is 14 residues. After removal of 2 bases from V and 2 bases from J, the junction contained 3 bases not matched to a gene. Germline-derived CDR1 and CDR2 are DFQATT and SNEGSKA (reference sequence). The CDR3 reads CSARQLAGAYEQYF. The DNA for the CDR3 is TGCAGTGCTAGACAGCTAGCGGGAGCCTACGAGCAGTACTTC.

The V gene is TRBV20-1, the J gene TRBJ2-3; D may correspond to TRBD1 or TRBD2 (6 bases each). Germline values: CDR1 DFQATT, CDR2 SNEGSKA (reference sequence). Trimming shortened V by 1 base and J by 6 bases, and 14 bases separated the two germline ends. The CDR3 consists of 14 residues. DNA for the CDR3: TGCAGTGCTAGAGGAGGGGGAGGAATGGATACGCAGTATTTT. It encodes CSARGGGGMDTQYF.

The chain uses TRBV12-3 or TRBV12-4 and TRBJ1-6; D unresolved. The CDR3 sequence is 15 residues long. Trimming left V 1 base short and J 10 bases short, with 14 bases between. CDR3 DNA: TGTGCCAGCAGTTTAGGAATAGGAATCGGATCACCCCTCCACTTT. This translates into CASSLGIGIGSPLHF.

The rearrangement uses TRBV20-1 and TRBJ1-5; no definite D call. Germline assignment: CDR1 DFQATT and CDR2 SNEGSKA (reference sequence). This CDR3 has 13 amino acids. The ends were cut back, 4 bases at V and 3 bases at J, with 10 bases in the middle. CDR3 DNA sequence: TGCAGTGCTACCTGGAGGGTCAATCAGCCCCAGCATTTT. This gives the protein CSATWRVNQPQHF.

V and J are TRBV5-1 and TRBJ2-1, with 9 bases lining up with TRBD2. From germline, CDR1 is SGHRS and CDR2 YFSETQ. The CDR3 length is 18 residues. J was trimmed by 4 bases and V by 3 bases; bases with no gene match: 14. The CDR3 sequence is CASSSGLAPPETYNEQFF. CDR3 sequence (DNA): TGCGCCAGCAGCTCGGGACTAGCACCCCCGGAGACTTACAATGAGCAGTTCTTC.

This clonotype was detected only a few times. This chain connects TRBV6-5 to TRBJ1-2; possibly TRBD1 for D (5 bases). V lost 0 bases and J 6 bases, leaving 14 bases between the germline ends. In germline, CDR1 is MNHEY, CDR2 SVGAGI. The CDR3 totals 15 residues. Here the CDR3 reads CASSYSRVVGNGYTF. CDR3 bases: TGTGCCAGCAGTTACTCCAGGGTGGTCGGGAATGGCTACACCTTC.